This entry features one TCR beta chain sequence. The target antigen is unknown. TCR beta CDR3 sequences were amplified from RNA transcripts. A first-round RT-PCR of the TCR CDR3 used the HTBI primer set. One entry per CDR3 protein, called by TCRdb with MiXCR from the multiplex PCR reads. The sample has more than 500,000 distinct CDR3 sequences, over 45% seen once. These data are taken from a study of T cells in Graves' hyperthyroidism and ophthalmopathy. Overall study results and limits: Peripheral blood also featured most of the thyroid clonotypes expanded above 0.001.

Uncontrolled infection, other autoimmune disease, pregnancy or lactation disqualified patients from enrolment. Diagnosis rested on symptoms, serum thyroxine and TRAb, thyroid ultrasound, and orbital computed tomography. CDR1 is LNHNV and CDR2 is YYDKDF in the germline V gene (reference sequence). CDR3 length: 15 amino acids. The sequence came from an adult woman with Graves' disease, either hyperthyroidism or ophthalmopathy (not recorded which). This rearrangement joins TRBV15 to TRBJ2-7; TRBD1 aligns across 7 bases. The DNA end is more similar to TRBJ2-1, so the J call may be wrong. Sequenced: peripheral blood or thyroid tissue (not recorded which). The DNA for the CDR3 is TGTGCCACCAGCAGAGATCTGGGACAGACAAATGAGCAGTTCTTC. Translating it yields CATSRDLGQTNEQFF.